The clone carrying this T cell receptor beta chain was found once. Its specificity is unknown. Method: immunoSEQ multiplex PCR; TCRdb's copy keeps in-frame clones and lacks some. The table shows approximately 100,000 clones, with roughly 90% occurring only once. The sample belongs to a study of T cell responses to AZD1222 COVID-19 vaccine. Study information: Researchers grouped second doses given at about 4 or about 12 weeks into one pool. Study-wide points: Every sample of the repertoires postdated the peak T cell response. The donor group comprised mostly white British people and more females; the analysis possibly underestimated clonal diversity. Nearly half of spike-specific TCRs reportedly target variant regions that are unmutated in the B.1.351 and B.1.1.7 variants.

The receptor comes from an adult in good health. This material consisted of peripheral blood, taken on day 0 of AZD1222 vaccination.

CDR3 nucleotide sequence: TGTGCCAGCAGCCTCTCATCGGGACGCTCCTACGAGCAGTACTTC. Translated, it gives CASSLSSGRSYEQYF. This chain uses TRBV11-3 with TRBJ2-7, with D possibly being TRBD1 or TRBD2 (5 bases each). The CDR3 loop spans 15 amino acids. Germline CDR1 SGHNT, CDR2 YENEEA. V lost 5 bases and J 0 bases, leaving 14 bases between the germline ends. The entire variable domain, with the rest obtained from reference TRBV11-3 and TRBJ2-7, is as follows: EAGVVQSPRYKIIEKKQPVAFWCNPISGHNTLYWYLQNLGQGPELLIRYENEEAVDDSQLPKDRFSAERLKGVDSTLKIQPAELGDSAVYLCASSLSSGRSYEQYFGPGTRLTVT.